The 22 T cell receptor beta chains in this list originate from one sample, sequenced in a study of CD8+ T cells in alopecia areata. After isolation, RNA underwent reverse transcription to generate cDNA as the sequencing template. Using immunoSEQ multiplex PCR, the repertoire was profiled, and TCRdb retains in-frame clones only, with some absent. There are 75,000 to 100,000 clones in the sample; around 44% occur only once, and 0.79% lies in the top ten. The sample was CD4+ T cells sorted from blood. The source is a human donor with alopecia areata.

This clone was observed a few times. J is TRBJ2-7 and V is TRBV28, with D possibly TRBD2 on 6 matching bases. V was clipped by 6 bases and J by 2 bases, with 11 bases between them. The CDR3 has 13 residues. The germline V gene encodes CDR1 MDHEN and CDR2 SYDVKM. The CDR3 coding sequence is TGTGCCAGCAGATCGGGACTCCCCTACGAGCAGTACTTC. Translated, it gives CASRSGLPYEQYF.

This clone has just a few counts. This chain links TRBV29-1 with TRBJ2-3; unclear D gene. V lost 5 bases and J 2 bases, leaving 11 bases between the germline ends. The V gene's germline CDR1 is SQVTM and CDR2 ANQGSEA. This CDR3 contains 13 residues. CDR3 sequence reads: CSVRAVLTDTQYF. The CDR3 coding sequence is TGCAGCGTTCGGGCAGTCCTCACAGATACGCAGTATTTT.

The table lists this clone with a few counts. This chain links TRBV29-1 with TRBJ2-1; D gene unclear. The CDR3 loop spans 12 amino acids. Deletions cut 3 bases from V and 6 bases from J, with 9 bases between. The germline V gene has CDR1 SQVTM and CDR2 ANQGSEA. CDR3 nucleotide sequence: TGCAGCGTTGATGCACGCCCCAATGAGCAGTTCTTC. Its protein product is CSVDARPNEQFF.

There are a few counts of this clone. J is TRBJ2-1 and V is TRBV29-1, with TRBD2 matching 10 bases. The length of the CDR3 is 16 residues. V shed 3 bases and J 0 bases; nucleotides not matched to a gene: 5. The V gene's germline CDR1 is SQVTM and CDR2 ANQGSEA. The CDR3 nucleotides read TGCAGCGTTGATCAGGCTAGCGGGGGCTCCTACAATGAGCAGTTCTTC. Protein: CSVDQASGGSYNEQFF.

In its sample, this clone ranks as medium-sized. This chain connects TRBV29-1 to TRBJ2-1; D unresolved. Germline lookup yields CDR1 SQVTM and CDR2 ANQGSEA. V lost 3 bases and J 0 bases, leaving 9 bases between the germline ends. The CDR3 consists of 14 residues. The DNA for the CDR3 is TGCAGCGTTGATAGATCGAGCTCCTACAATGAGCAGTTCTTC. Translating gives CSVDRSSSYNEQFF.

The rearrangement joins TRBV27 to TRBJ2-2; unclear D gene. Deletions cut 3 bases from V and 8 bases from J, with 7 bases between. The CDR3 is made up of 12 amino acids. Germline V lookup: CDR1 MNHEY, CDR2 SMNVEV (reference sequence). CDR3 nucleotide sequence: TGTGCCAGCAGTTTGACTGTAGGGGAGCTGTTTTTT. Protein product: CASSLTVGELFF.

This sequence joins TRBV11-3 and TRBJ2-1; TRBD2 is a possible D gene (5 bases). The CDR3 sequence is 15 residues long. CDR1 SGHNT and CDR2 YENEEA come from the germline V gene. V was shortened by 11 bases and J by 6 bases, with 23 bases between the two germline ends. The CDR3, as DNA: TGTGCCTCTAGCTTACGTGGAGTGAATTTCAATGAGCAGTTCTTC. It yields the protein CASSLRGVNFNEQFF. The full variable domain, its missing parts supplied by reference TRBV11-3 and TRBJ2-1, is EAGVVQSPRYKIIEKKQPVAFWCNPISGHNTLYWYLQNLGQGPELLIRYENEEAVDDSQLPKDRFSAERLKGVDSTLKIQPAELGDSAVYLCASSLRGVNFNEQFFGPGTRLTVL.

The chain couples TRBV7-6 to TRBJ1-6; perhaps TRBD1 as D (5 bases). The CDR3 runs 13 residues. Germline V gene sequence: CDR1 SGHVS, CDR2 FNYEAQ. The V end was cut by 1 base, the J end by 8 bases, with 6 bases between. For the CDR3, the DNA is TGTGCCAGCAGCTTAGGAGGGGATTCACCCCTCCACTTT. Its protein is CASSLGGDSPLHF.

This CDR3 reads CASSITGFSYEQYF. Written as DNA, the CDR3 is TGTGCCAGCAGTATAACAGGGTTCTCCTACGAGCAGTACTTC. This sequence joins TRBV28 and TRBJ2-7; weak D call: TRBD1 (6 bases). CDR1 is MDHEN, CDR2 SYDVKM, per germline. The CDR3 contains 14 residues. Deletions cut 5 bases from V and 0 bases from J, with 11 bases between. The full variable domain, completed using reference TRBV28 and TRBJ2-7, is DVKVTQSSRYLVKRTGEKVFLECVQDMDHENMFWYRQDPGLGLRLIYFSYDVKMKEKGDIPEGYSVSREKKERFSLILESASTNQTSMYLCASSITGFSYEQYFGPGTRLTVT.

The chain has TRBV30 and TRBJ1-5; D not certain. Germline V CDR1 and CDR2: GTSNPN, SVGIG (reference sequence). This CDR3 spans 15 amino acids. The V end lost 1 base, the J end lost 5 bases, and 15 bases lay between the germline ends. CDR3 nucleotide sequence: TGTGCCTGGAGTGGGGCGCCGTCAAAACATCAGCCCCAGCATTTT. Its translation is CAWSGAPSKHQPQHF.

This CDR3 reads CASSWNRQGASEQYF. The DNA for the CDR3 is TGTGCCAGCAGCTGGAATCGACAGGGGGCCTCCGAGCAGTACTTC. This chain connects TRBV28 to TRBJ2-7, with TRBD1 identical over 10 bases. Germline values: CDR1 MDHEN, CDR2 SYDVKM. V lost 6 bases and J lost 6; bases outside the gene matches: 11. This CDR3 is 15 amino acids long.

The chain links TRBV27 to TRBJ1-2; D may be TRBD1 (6 bases). Trimming cost V 6 bases and J 4 bases, with 12 bases left between them. CDR3 size: 13 residues. CDR1 is MNHEY and CDR2 is SMNVEV in the germline V gene (reference sequence). The CDR3: CASSPTGSYGYTF. The CDR3 DNA sequence: TGTGCCAGCAGCCCCACAGGGTCCTATGGCTACACCTTC.

J is TRBJ1-1 and V is TRBV30; TRBD1 might be the D (5 bases). Trimming removed 3 bases at V and 3 bases at J, with 11 bases between. CDR3 length equals 13 residues. Germline CDR1 is GTSNPN and CDR2 is SVGIG (reference sequence). The CDR3 nucleotides read TGTGCCTGGAGAAACAGGAGGGACACTGAAGCTTTCTTT. Residues: CAWRNRRDTEAFF.

This clone has a handful of counts. This chain joins TRBV28 and TRBJ2-5, with D possibly being TRBD2 (5 bases). Germline V gives CDR1 MDHEN, CDR2 SYDVKM. Trimming took off 5 bases at V and 1 base at J, with 14 bases between the two ends. The CDR3 has 15 residues. Here the CDR3 DNA reads TGTGCCAGCAGTACATCCGGACTCTTCCAAGAGACCCAGTACTTC. Encoded protein: CASSTSGLFQETQYF.

This rearrangement joins TRBV15 to TRBJ2-5; 11 bases map to TRBD2. Per the germline V gene, CDR1 is LNHNV and CDR2 is YYDKDF (reference sequence). The ends lost 1 base at V and 4 bases at J; junction bases unmatched: 2. This CDR3 comprises 15 residues. CDR3: CATSRVLAGGETQYF. In DNA form, the CDR3 reads TGTGCCACCAGCAGAGTGCTAGCGGGAGGAGAGACCCAGTACTTC.

The chain employs TRBV6-5 and TRBJ1-2, with D tentatively TRBD1 (5 bases). This CDR3 spans 13 amino acids. Germline loops: CDR1 MNHEY, CDR2 SVGAGI. Trimming removed 5 bases at V and 3 bases at J, with 10 bases between. CDR3 amino acids: CASSQGADYGYTF. For the CDR3, the DNA is TGTGCCAGCAGTCAGGGCGCCGACTATGGCTACACCTTC.

The CDR3 bases are TGTGCCACCAGCAGCAGCGGACAGACAGATACGCAGTATTTT. It codes for CATSSSGQTDTQYF. The rearrangement links TRBV15 to TRBJ2-3; tentative D call: TRBD1 (6 bases). Germline assignment: CDR1 LNHNV and CDR2 YYDKDF (reference sequence). The ends were cut back, 3 bases at V and 3 bases at J, with 10 bases in the middle. This CDR3 has 14 amino acids.

This clone turned up a few times. The chain carries TRBV29-1 and TRBJ1-2; D unresolved. Per the germline V gene, CDR1 is SQVTM and CDR2 is ANQGSEA. The CDR3 loop spans 12 amino acids. V lost 2 bases, J lost 2 bases, and 6 bases lay in between. The CDR3 DNA reads as TGCAGCGTTGAAATGGGGAACTATGGCTACACCTTC. Its translation: CSVEMGNYGYTF.

The rearrangement uses TRBV7-3 and TRBJ2-5, with 9 bases that match TRBD1. V lost 5 bases, J lost 4 bases, and 8 bases stayed unmatched. Germline V gene data show CDR1 as SGHTA and CDR2 as FQGTGA. This CDR3 is built from 15 residues. The CDR3 is CASSPGDRAGETQYF. The CDR3 nucleotides are TGTGCCAGCAGCCCGGGGGACAGGGCAGGAGAGACCCAGTACTTC. Variable domain in full (rest from reference TRBV7-3 and TRBJ2-5): GAGVSQTPSNKVTEKGKYVELRCDPISGHTALYWYRQSLGQGPEFLIYFQGTGAADDSGLPNDRFFAVRPEGSVSTLKIQRTERGDSAVYLCASSPGDRAGETQYFGPGTRLLVL.

The chain is built from TRBV27 and TRBJ1-1; D may be TRBD1 (6 bases). CDR1 and CDR2 (germline): MNHEY, SMNVEV (reference sequence). This CDR3 has 14 amino acids. Trimming took 3 bases from V and 2 from J, leaving 10 bases between them. This chain's CDR3 is CASSLGRGNTEAFF. CDR3 nucleotide sequence: TGTGCCAGCAGTTTGGGCAGGGGAAACACTGAAGCTTTCTTT.

The chain recombines TRBV5-1 with TRBJ2-6; D is undetermined. This CDR3 has 15 amino acids. Deletions cut 1 base from V and 0 bases from J, with 5 bases between. Germline assignment: CDR1 SGHRS and CDR2 YFSETQ. CDR3 DNA sequence: TGCGCCAGCAGCTTGACAATCTCTGGGGCCAACGTCCTGACTTTC. Its protein product is CASSLTISGANVLTF.

This clone was observed a handful of times. The chain links TRBV6-5 to TRBJ2-1, with D tentatively TRBD1 (5 bases). The CDR3 consists of 15 residues. V lost 0 bases, J lost 9 bases, and 15 bases lay in between. Germline V gene data show CDR1 as MNHEY and CDR2 as SVGAGI. CDR3 protein: CASSYSKGITTEQFF. The CDR3 region has the DNA TGTGCCAGCAGTTACTCGAAGGGGATCACAACTGAGCAGTTCTTC.